The present T cell receptor (beta chain) was sequenced within a study of blood T cell repertoires in COVID-19. V shed 1 base and J shed 4 bases, with 5 bases lying between them. CDR1 and CDR2 (germline): LNHDA, SQIVND (reference sequence). This CDR3 is 13 amino acids long. Assay: immunoSEQ multiplex PCR; the TCRdb copy retains only in-frame clones and omits some. The sample contains over 130,000 clones, 60% to 80% of which appear only once. This clonotype originated in a woman aged 45-59 years who had recovered from COVID-19. The J gene is TRBJ1-5, the V gene TRBV19; D gene unclear. Sequencing was carried out using PBMCs or T cells enriched from blood (not recorded which). CDR3 sequence: CASSIGQNQPQHF. The CDR3 DNA reads TGTGCCAGTAGTATAGGGCAGAATCAGCCCCAGCATTTT.